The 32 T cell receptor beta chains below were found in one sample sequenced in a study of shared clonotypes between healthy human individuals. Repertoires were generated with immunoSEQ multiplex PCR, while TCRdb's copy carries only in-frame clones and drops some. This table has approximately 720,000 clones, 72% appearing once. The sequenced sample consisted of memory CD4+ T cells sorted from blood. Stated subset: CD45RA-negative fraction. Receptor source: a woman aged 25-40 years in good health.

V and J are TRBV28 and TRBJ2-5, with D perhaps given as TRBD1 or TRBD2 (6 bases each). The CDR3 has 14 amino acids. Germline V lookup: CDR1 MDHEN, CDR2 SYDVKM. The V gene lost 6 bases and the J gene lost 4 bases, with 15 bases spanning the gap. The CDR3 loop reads CASRETQGGETQYF. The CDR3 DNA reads TGTGCCAGCAGAGAGACACAGGGAGGAGAGACCCAGTACTTC.

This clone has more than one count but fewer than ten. The CDR3 here is CASSFQGTVEKLFF. As DNA, the CDR3 is TGTGCCAGTAGTTTCCAGGGGACAGTTGAAAAACTGTTTTTT. This chain joins TRBV19 and TRBJ1-4; 7 bases agree with TRBD1. J was trimmed by 7 bases and V by 5 bases; bases with no gene match: 7. Germline V gives CDR1 LNHDA, CDR2 SQIVND (reference sequence). This CDR3 spans 14 amino acids.

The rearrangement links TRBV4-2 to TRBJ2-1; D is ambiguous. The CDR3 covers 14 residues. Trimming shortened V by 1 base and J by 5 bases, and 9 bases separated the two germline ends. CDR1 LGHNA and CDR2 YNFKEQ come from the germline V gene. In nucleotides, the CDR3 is TGTGCCAGCAGCCAAGGTCTTCAAAACAATGAGCAGTTCTTC. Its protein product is CASSQGLQNNEQFF.

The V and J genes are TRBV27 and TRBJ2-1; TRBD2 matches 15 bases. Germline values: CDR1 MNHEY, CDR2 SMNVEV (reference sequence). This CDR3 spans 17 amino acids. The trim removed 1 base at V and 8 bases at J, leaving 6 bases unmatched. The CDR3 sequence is CASSLWTSGRAFHEQFF. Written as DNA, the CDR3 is TGTGCCAGCAGTTTATGGACTAGCGGGAGGGCCTTCCATGAGCAGTTCTTC.

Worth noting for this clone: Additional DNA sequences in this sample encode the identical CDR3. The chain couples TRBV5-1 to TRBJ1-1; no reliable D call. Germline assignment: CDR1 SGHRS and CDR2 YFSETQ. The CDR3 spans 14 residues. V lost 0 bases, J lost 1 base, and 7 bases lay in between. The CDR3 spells CASSLGSGNTEAFF. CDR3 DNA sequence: TGCGCCAGCAGCTTGGGGTCAGGGAACACTGAAGCTTTCTTT.

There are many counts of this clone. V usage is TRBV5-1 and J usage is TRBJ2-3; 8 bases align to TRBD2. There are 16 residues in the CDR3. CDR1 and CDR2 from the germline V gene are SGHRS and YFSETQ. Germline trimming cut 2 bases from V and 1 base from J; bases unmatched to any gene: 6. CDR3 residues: CASSFVAGGGTDTQYF. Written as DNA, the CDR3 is TGCGCCAGCAGCTTCGTGGCGGGAGGAGGCACAGATACGCAGTATTTT.

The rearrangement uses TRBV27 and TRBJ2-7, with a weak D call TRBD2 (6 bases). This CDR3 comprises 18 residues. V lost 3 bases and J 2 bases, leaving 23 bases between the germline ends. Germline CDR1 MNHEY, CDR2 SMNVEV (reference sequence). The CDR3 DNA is TGTGCCAGCAGTTTCTCTGGCATGGGAGGTAGAGGCGCCTACGAGCAGTACTTC. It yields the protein CASSFSGMGGRGAYEQYF.

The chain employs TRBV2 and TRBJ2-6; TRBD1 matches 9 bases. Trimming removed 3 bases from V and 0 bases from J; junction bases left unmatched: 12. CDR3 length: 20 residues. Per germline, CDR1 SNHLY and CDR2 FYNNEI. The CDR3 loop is CASSDSRTGVFGSGANVLTF. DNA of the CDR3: TGTGCCAGCAGTGACTCCCGGACAGGGGTCTTTGGCTCTGGGGCCAACGTCCTGACTTTC.

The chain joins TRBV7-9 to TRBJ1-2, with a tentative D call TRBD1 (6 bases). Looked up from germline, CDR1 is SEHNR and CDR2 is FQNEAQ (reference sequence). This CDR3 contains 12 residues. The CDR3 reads CISGTSNYGYTF. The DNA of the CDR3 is TGTATATCCGGGACATCGAACTATGGCTACACCTTC.

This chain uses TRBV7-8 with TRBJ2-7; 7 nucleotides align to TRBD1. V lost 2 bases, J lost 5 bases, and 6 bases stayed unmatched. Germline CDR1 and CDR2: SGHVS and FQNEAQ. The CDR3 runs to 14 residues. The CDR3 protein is CASSLQRDSHEQYF. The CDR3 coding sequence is TGTGCCAGCAGCTTACAACGGGACAGCCACGAGCAGTACTTC. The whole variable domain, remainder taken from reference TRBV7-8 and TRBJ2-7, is GAGVSQSPRYKVAKRGQDVALRCDPISGHVSLFWYQQALGQGPEFLTYFQNEAQLDKSGLPSDRFFAERPEGSVSTLKIQRTQQEDSAVYLCASSLQRDSHEQYFGPGTRLTVT.

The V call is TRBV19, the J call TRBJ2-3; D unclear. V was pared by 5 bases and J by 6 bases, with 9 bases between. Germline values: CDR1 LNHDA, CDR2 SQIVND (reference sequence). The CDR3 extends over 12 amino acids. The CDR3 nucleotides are TGTGCCAGTAGTCCAAATTTGGATACGCAGTATTTT. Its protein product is CASSPNLDTQYF.

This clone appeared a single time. The CDR3 loop reads CASSLGGTRSYEQYF. The CDR3 DNA follows: TGTGCCAGCAGTTTAGGGGGGACCCGGAGCTACGAGCAGTACTTC. The rearrangement uses TRBV28 and TRBJ2-7; weak D call: TRBD2 (6 bases). Trimming removed 2 bases from V and 3 bases from J, with 14 bases in between. CDR3 length: 15 amino acids. Germline assignment: CDR1 MDHEN and CDR2 SYDVKM.

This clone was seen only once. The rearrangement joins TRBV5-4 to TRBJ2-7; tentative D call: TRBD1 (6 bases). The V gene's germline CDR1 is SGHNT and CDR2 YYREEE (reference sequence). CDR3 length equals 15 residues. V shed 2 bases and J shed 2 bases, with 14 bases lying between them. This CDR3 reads CASSLSGVGTYEQYF. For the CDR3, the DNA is TGTGCCAGCAGCTTATCAGGGGTAGGCACCTACGAGCAGTACTTC.

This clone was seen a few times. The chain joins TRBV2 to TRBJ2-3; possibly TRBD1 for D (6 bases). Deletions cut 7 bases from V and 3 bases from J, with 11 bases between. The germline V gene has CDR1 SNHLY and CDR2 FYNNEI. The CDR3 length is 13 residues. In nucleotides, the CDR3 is TGTGCCAGCATGCCAGGGGAGACAGATACGCAGTATTTT. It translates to CASMPGETDTQYF. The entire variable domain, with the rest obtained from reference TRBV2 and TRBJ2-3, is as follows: EPEVTQTPSHQVTQMGQEVILRCVPISNHLYFYWYRQILGQKVEFLVSFYNNEISEKSEIFDDQFSVERPDGSNFTLKIRSTKLEDSAMYFCASMPGETDTQYFGPGTRLTVL.

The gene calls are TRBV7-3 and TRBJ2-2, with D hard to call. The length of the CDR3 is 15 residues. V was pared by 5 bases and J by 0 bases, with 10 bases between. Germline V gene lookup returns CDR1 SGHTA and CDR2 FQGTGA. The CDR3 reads CASSALATNTGELFF. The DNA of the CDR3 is TGTGCCAGCAGCGCCCTTGCAACGAACACCGGGGAGCTGTTTTTT.

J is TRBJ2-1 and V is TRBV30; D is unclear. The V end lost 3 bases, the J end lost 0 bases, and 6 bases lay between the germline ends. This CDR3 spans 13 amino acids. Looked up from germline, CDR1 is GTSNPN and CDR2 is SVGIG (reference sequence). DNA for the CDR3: TGTGCCTGGAGGGCAGACTCCTACAATGAGCAGTTCTTC. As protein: CAWRADSYNEQFF.

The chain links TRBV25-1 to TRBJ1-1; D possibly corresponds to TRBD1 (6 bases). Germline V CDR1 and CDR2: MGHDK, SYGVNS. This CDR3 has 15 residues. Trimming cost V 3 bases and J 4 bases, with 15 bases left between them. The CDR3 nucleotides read TGTGCCAGCAGTGAGAATGGGGGCCCCGGCACTGAAGCTTTCTTT. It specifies CASSENGGPGTEAFF. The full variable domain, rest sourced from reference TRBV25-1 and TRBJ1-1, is EADIYQTPRYLVIGTGKKITLECSQTMGHDKMYWYQQDPGMELHLIHYSYGVNSTEKGDLSSESTVSRIRTEHFPLTLESARPSHTSQYLCASSENGGPGTEAFFGQGTRLTVV.

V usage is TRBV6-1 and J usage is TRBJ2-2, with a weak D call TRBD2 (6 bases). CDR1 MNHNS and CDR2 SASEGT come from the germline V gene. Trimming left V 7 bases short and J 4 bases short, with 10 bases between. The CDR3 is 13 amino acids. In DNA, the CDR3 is TGTGCCAGCAACGGAGGGAGCACCGGGGAGCTGTTTTTT. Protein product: CASNGGSTGELFF.

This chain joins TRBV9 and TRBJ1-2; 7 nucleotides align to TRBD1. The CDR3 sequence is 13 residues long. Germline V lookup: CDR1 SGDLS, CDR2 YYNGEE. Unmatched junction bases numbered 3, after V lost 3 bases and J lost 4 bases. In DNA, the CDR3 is TGTGCCAGCAGCGCAGGGGGGGTCTATGGCTACACCTTC. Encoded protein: CASSAGGVYGYTF.

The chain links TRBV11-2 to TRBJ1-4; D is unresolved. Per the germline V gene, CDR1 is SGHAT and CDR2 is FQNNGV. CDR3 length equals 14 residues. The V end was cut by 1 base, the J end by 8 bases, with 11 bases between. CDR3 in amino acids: CASSLGPMEEKLFF. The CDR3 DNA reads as TGTGCCAGCAGCTTAGGACCAATGGAGGAAAAACTGTTTTTT.

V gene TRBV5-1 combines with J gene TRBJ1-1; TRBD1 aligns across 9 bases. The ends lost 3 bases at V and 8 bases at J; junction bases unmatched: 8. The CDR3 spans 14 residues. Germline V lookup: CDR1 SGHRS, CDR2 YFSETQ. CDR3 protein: CASSYYDRGAEAFF. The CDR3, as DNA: TGCGCCAGCAGCTACTACGACAGGGGGGCCGAAGCTTTCTTT.

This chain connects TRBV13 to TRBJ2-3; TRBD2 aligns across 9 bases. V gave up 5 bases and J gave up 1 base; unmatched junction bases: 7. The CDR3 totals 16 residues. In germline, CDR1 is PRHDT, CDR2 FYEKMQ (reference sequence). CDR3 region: CASSLRLAVGTDTQYF. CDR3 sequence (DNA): TGTGCCAGCAGCCTCCGACTAGCGGTGGGCACAGATACGCAGTATTTT.

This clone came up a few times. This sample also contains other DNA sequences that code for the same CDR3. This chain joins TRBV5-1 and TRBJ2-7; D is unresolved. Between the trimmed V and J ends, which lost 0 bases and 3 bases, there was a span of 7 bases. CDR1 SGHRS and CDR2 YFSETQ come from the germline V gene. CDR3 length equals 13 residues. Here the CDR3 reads CASSLGLNYEQYF. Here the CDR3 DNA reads TGCGCCAGCAGCTTGGGACTCAACTACGAGCAGTACTTC.

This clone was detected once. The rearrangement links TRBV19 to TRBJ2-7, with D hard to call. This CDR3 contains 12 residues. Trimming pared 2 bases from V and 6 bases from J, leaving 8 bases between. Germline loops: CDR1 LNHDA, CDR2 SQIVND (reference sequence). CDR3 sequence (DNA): TGTGCCAGTAGTATACGAAGTGGCGAGCAGTACTTC. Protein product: CASSIRSGEQYF.

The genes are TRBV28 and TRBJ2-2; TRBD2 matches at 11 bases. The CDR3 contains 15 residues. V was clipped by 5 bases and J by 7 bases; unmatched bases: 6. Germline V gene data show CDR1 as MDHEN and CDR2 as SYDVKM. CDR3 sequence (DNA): TGTGCCAGCAGTACTAGCGGGAGAGGGATCGGGGAGCTGTTTTTT. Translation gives CASSTSGRGIGELFF.

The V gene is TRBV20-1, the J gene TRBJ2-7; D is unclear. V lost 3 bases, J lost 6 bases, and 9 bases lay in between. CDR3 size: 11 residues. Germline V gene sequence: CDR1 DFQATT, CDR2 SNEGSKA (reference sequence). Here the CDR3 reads CSARFGFEQYF. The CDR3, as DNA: TGCAGTGCTAGGTTTGGGTTCGAGCAGTACTTC.

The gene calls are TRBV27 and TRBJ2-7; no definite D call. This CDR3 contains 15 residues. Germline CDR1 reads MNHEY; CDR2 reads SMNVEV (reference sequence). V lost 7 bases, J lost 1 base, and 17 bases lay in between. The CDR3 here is CASTSLTTTSYEQYF. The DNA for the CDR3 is TGTGCCAGCACCTCCCTTACAACCACTTCCTACGAGCAGTACTTC.

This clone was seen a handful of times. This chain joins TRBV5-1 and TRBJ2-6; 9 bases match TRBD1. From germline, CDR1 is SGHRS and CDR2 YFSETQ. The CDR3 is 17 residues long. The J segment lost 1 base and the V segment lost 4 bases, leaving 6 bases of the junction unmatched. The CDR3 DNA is TGCGCCAGCAGCCCCACAGGGGGCGGTTCTGGGGCCAACGTCCTGACTTTC. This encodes CASSPTGGGSGANVLTF.

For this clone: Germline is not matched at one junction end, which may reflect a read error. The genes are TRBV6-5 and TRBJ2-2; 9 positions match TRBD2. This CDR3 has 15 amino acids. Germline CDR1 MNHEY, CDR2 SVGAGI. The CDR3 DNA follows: TGTGCCAGCAGTGACTCTGCGGGAGGGCACGGGGAGCTGTTTTTT. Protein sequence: CASSDSAGGHGELFF.

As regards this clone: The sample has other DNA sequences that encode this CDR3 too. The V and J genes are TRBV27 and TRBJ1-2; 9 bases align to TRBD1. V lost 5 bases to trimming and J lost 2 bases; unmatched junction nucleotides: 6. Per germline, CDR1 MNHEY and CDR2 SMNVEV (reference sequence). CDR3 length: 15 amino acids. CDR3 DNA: TGTGCCAGCAGTCGCCTGACAGGGGGAAACTATGGCTACACCTTC. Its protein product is CASSRLTGGNYGYTF.

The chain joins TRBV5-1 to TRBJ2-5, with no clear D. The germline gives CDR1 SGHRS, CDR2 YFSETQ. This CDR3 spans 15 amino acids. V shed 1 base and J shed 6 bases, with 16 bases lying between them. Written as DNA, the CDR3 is TGCGCCAGCAGCTTGTCCACCTATCCGGAAAAGACCCAGTACTTC. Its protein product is CASSLSTYPEKTQYF.

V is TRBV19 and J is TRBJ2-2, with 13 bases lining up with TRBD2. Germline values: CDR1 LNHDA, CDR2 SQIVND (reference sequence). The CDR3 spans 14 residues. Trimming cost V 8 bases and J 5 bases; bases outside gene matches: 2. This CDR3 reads CASRTSGSTGELFF. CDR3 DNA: TGTGCCAGTCGGACTAGCGGGAGTACCGGGGAGCTGTTTTTT. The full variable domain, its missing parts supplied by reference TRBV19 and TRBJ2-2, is DGGITQSPKYLFRKEGQNVTLSCEQNLNHDAMYWYRQDPGQGLRLIYYSQIVNDFQKGDIAEGYSVSREKKESFPLTVTSAQKNPTAFYLCASRTSGSTGELFFGEGSRLTVL.